This T cell receptor beta chain was captured in a study of CD8 T cells in ankylosing spondylitis. On this clonotype itself: Its antigen is as yet unknown.

Trimming removed 2 bases from V and 10 bases from J, with 6 bases in between. This CDR3 comprises 11 residues. The germline CDR1 and CDR2 sequences are SGHDT and YYEEEE. Study-wide results and limits: Disease-linked clones bore a CD8+ phenotype and were relatively rare in peripheral blood. It appeared that ankylosing spondylitis blood was characterized by a TCR beta motif of about 8 highly homologous variants. According to the report, clones linked to the disease were significantly enriched in matched synovial fluid samples taken from ankylosing spondylitis patients.

The authors made TCR beta libraries by quantitative 5'-RACE with molecular barcodes. Each CDR3 protein gets one entry after TCRdb re-called the 5' RACE reads with MiXCR. The table shows 250,000 to 350,000 distinct CDR3 sequences, with 15% to 20% occurring only once. Sequencing was carried out using blood, either unsorted or a sorted T cell fraction (not recorded which). The receptor comes from a male donor with ankylosing spondylitis or in good health (not recorded which). This chain connects TRBV5-6 to TRBJ2-2; D ambiguous. The DNA for the CDR3 is TGTGCCAGCAGCTTTATGGAGGAGCTGTTTTTT. This encodes CASSFMEELFF. Complete variable domain (other parts from reference TRBV5-6 and TRBJ2-2): DAGVTQSPTHLIKTRGQQVTLRCSPKSGHDTVSWYQQALGQGPQFIFQYYEEEERQRGNFPDRFSGHQFPNYSSELNVNALLLGDSALYLCASSFMEELFFGEGSRLTVL.